This is a list of T cell receptor beta chains from one sample in a study of CD8 T cells in Susac syndrome. TCRdb ran MiXCR on the immunoSEQ multiplex PCR reads and lists one entry per CDR3 protein. The sample lists 210,000 or so distinct CDR3 sequences; 80% to 95% were seen once. Sequenced material: CD8+ T cells from PBMCs. These receptors all come from a human donor with multiple sclerosis. The CDR3 runs from the conserved cysteine through the conserved F or W. D genes are given only for firm matches. Where a row states a size, it is once, few, many or the class of an expanded clone; other rows omit it.

.,.,TRBJ2-3,TRBV12-3/TRBV12-4,15,TGTGCCAGCAGTTTATGGCGGGGTCGCACAGATACGCAGTATTTT,CASSLWRGRTDTQYF
.,TRBD1,TRBJ2-7,TRBV23-1,17,TGCGCCAGCAGTCAATCCAGTGACAGGGTAATTCCTAACGAGCAGTACTTC,CASSQSSDRVIPNEQYF
.,.,TRBJ1-1,TRBV7-9,15,TGTGCCAGCAGCTTAGTATCTGGGGGGGGCACTGAAGCTTTCTTT,CASSLVSGGGTEAFF
once,.,TRBJ1-5,TRBV7-2,15,TGTGCCAGCAGCTGGGACGCAATTAGCAATCAGCCCCAGCATTTT,CASSWDAISNQPQHF
.,TRBD2,TRBJ2-5,TRBV12-3/TRBV12-4,16,TGTGCCAGCAGTCCCCTAGCGGGGGGCTCCCAAGAGACCCAGTACTTC,CASSPLAGGSQETQYF
.,.,TRBJ1-2,TRBV29-1,13,TGCAGCGTTGAATTGGCACAGGGCTATGGCTACACCTTC,CSVELAQGYGYTF
.,.,TRBJ2-7,TRBV30,13,TGTGCCTGGAGTCTTCTCCCCACTTACGAGCAGTACTTC,CAWSLLPTYEQYF
.,.,TRBJ2-2,TRBV24-1,14,TGTGCCACCAGTGATAGTCGATACACCGGGGAGCTGTTTTTT,CATSDSRYTGELFF
.,.,TRBJ2-3,TRBV2,14,TGTGCCAGCAGCCCGGGCCCGGTGGCAGATACGCAGTATTTT,CASSPGPVADTQYF
.,.,TRBJ2-5,TRBV7-6,15,TGTGCCAGCAGCTCCTCAGCGGAGGGCCAAGAGACCCAGTACTTC,CASSSSAEGQETQYF
.,TRBD2,TRBJ2-1,TRBV7-9,15,TGTGCCAGCAGCTTAGTCCTAGCGGCGAGGAATGAGCAGTTCTTC,CASSLVLAARNEQFF
.,.,TRBJ1-1,TRBV5-1,15,TGCGCCAGCAGCTTGGAGCTACAGGGGAACACTGAAGCTTTCTTT,CASSLELQGNTEAFF
.,.,TRBJ1-6,TRBV9,15,TGTGCCAGCAGCGTTGGTGGCAGGAGTAATTCACCCCTCCACTTT,CASSVGGRSNSPLHF
.,TRBD2,TRBJ2-1,TRBV6-5,14,TGTGCCAGCAAACCTGGACTAGCGGGAACGCTGGCGTTCTTC,CASKPGLAGTLAFF
.,.,TRBJ2-7,TRBV27,13,TGTGCCAGCGGGTTAGACAGAGTGCGAGAGCAGTACTTC,CASGLDRVREQYF
.,.,TRBJ2-1,TRBV13,17,TGTGCCAGCAGCTTAGGTACGGTCTCAGAGGGTTTCAATGAGCAGTTCTTC,CASSLGTVSEGFNEQFF
once,.,TRBJ1-1,TRBV19,13,TGTGCCAGTAGAGGCAGCCTGAACACTGAAGCTTTCTTT,CASRGSLNTEAFF
once,.,TRBJ1-2,TRBV15,13,TGTGCCACCAGCAGAGACAGGGGCGGCGGCTACACCTTC,CATSRDRGGGYTF
.,.,TRBJ2-1,TRBV5-6,12,TGTGCCAGCAGCTTCGGGGGGCAGGGTCAGTTCTTC,CASSFGGQGQFF
once,.,TRBJ2-7,TRBV27,14,TGTGCCAGCAGTTTAGGGCAGAAGAAGTACGAGCAGTACTTC,CASSLGQKKYEQYF
few,.,TRBJ1-1,TRBV6-5,13,TGTGCCAGCAGTTTAACAGGAGGGACTGAAGCTTTCTTT,CASSLTGGTEAFF
.,.,TRBJ2-7,TRBV6-1,15,TGTGCCAGCAGCCCTTCCCGGGACAAAGTCTACGAGCAGTACTTC,CASSPSRDKVYEQYF
.,TRBD1,TRBJ1-4,TRBV7-6,16,TGTGCCAGCAGCTTAGACCCAGGGGGCCCGAATGAAAAACTGTTTTTT,CASSLDPGGPNEKLFF
.,.,TRBJ1-5,TRBV6-6,10,TGTGCCAGCAGCACTCAGCCCCAGCATTTT,CASSTQPQHF
.,.,TRBJ2-7,TRBV30,15,TGTGCCTCCATCGGTGGGGAAGGGCTTCCCTACGAGCAGTACTTC,CASIGGEGLPYEQYF
.,TRBD1,TRBJ1-3,TRBV19,17,TGTGCCAGTAGTATAGTGCACAGGGGTAGGGCTGGAAACACCATATATTTT,CASSIVHRGRAGNTIYF
.,.,TRBJ2-3,TRBV13,14,TGTGCCAGCAGTCAAAGGGCGAGCGCAGATACGCAGTATTTT,CASSQRASADTQYF
.,TRBD2,TRBJ2-7,TRBV6-2/TRBV6-3,15,TGTGCCAGCAGTTATTGGACTAGCGGCTCCTACGAGCAGTACTTC,CASSYWTSGSYEQYF
.,TRBD2,TRBJ2-7,TRBV7-2,16,TGTGCCAGCAGCCACGGACTAGCGGGCAACTCCTACGAGCAGTACTTC,CASSHGLAGNSYEQYF
.,.,TRBJ1-5,TRBV24-1,13,TGTGCCACCAGTGATTTAGGGATTCAGCCCCAGCATTTT,CATSDLGIQPQHF
.,.,TRBJ1-5,TRBV23-1,18,.,CASSQSTGDNLLGSPSIF
once,TRBD1,TRBJ1-5,TRBV24-1,15,TGTGCCACCAGTGCTGGACAGGGGGCTCATCAGCCCCAGCATTTT,CATSAGQGAHQPQHF
.,.,TRBJ2-1,TRBV7-7,15,TGTGCTAGCAGCTTGGGGAGTGGCTCCTACAATGAGCAGTTCTTC,CASSLGSGSYNEQFF
.,.,TRBJ2-3,TRBV12-3/TRBV12-4,13,TGTGCCAGCGGGCCCCCCGGTCTCGATACGCAGTATTTT,CASGPPGLDTQYF
.,.,TRBJ2-5,TRBV7-9,15,TGTGCCAGCAGCCAAGCGCTCGGGGTGGGAGAGACCCAGTACTTC,CASSQALGVGETQYF
.,.,TRBJ1-1,TRBV5-6,15,TGTGCCAGCAGCCCAGGACTCTACGGGACCACTGAAGCTTTCTTT,CASSPGLYGTTEAFF
once,.,TRBJ2-5,TRBV15,15,TGTGCCACCAGCAGATCGGGCACTTCGCAAGAGACCCAGTACTTC,CATSRSGTSQETQYF
.,TRBD1,TRBJ1-2,TRBV7-9,17,TGTGCCAGCAGTTCAAATCTTCGGGACAGGGTCAATGATGGCTACACCTTC,CASSSNLRDRVNDGYTF
.,.,TRBJ2-2,TRBV2,15,TGTGCCAGCAGTGAAACGGCTAGGAACACCGGGGAGCTGTTTTTT,CASSETARNTGELFF
.,.,TRBJ2-7,TRBV7-8,11,TGTGCCAGCAGCCCCCCGGGCGAGCAGTACTTC,CASSPPGEQYF
.,.,TRBJ1-1,TRBV13,14,TGTGCCAGCAGCTCCGGACACCCGAACACTGAAGCTTTCTTT,CASSSGHPNTEAFF
.,TRBD1,TRBJ1-5,TRBV9,16,TGTGCCAGCAGCGCGCCGGGACAGGAGCTCAATCAGCCCCAGCATTTT,CASSAPGQELNQPQHF
.,TRBD1,TRBJ1-1,TRBV25-1,13,TGTGCCAGCAGTGTTGGGGGACAGGGGGAAGCTTTCTTT,CASSVGGQGEAFF
.,.,TRBJ2-2,TRBV5-4,13,TGTGCCAGCAGCTTGAGGGGGGCCGGGGAGCTGTTTTTT,CASSLRGAGELFF
.,TRBD2,TRBJ2-1,TRBV19,15,TGTGCCAGTAGTACGATAGCGGGCTTAGGGGATGAGCAGTTCTTC,CASSTIAGLGDEQFF
.,TRBD2,TRBJ2-3,TRBV20-1,19,TGCAGTGCTAGCCTCTCAAGCATCCTAGCGGGGGGAATGTTAGATACGCAGTATTTT,CSASLSSILAGGMLDTQYF
.,.,TRBJ2-1,TRBV25-1,11,TGTGCCAGCAGTGAAAGGAGGGTGCAGTTCTTC,CASSERRVQFF
.,.,TRBJ2-7,TRBV23-1,12,TGCGCCAGCAGTCAATCGTCGTGTTTGCAGTACTTC,CASSQSSCLQYF